This T cell receptor beta chain was obtained from a study of blood T cell repertoires in COVID-19. Study overall: The analysed material was cDNA or gDNA that came from T cells, B-cell-depleted T cells, or PBMCs.

Assay: immunoSEQ multiplex PCR; the TCRdb copy retains only in-frame clones and omits some. The data hold 80,000 or so clones, with approximately 81% observed a single time. J lost 3 bases, V lost 8 bases, and 8 bases had no gene match. There are 14 residues in the CDR3. Germline CDR1 MNHEY, CDR2 SMNVEV (reference sequence). The TCR was taken from a woman over 75 with acute or convalescent COVID-19. What was sequenced was peripheral blood. The chain combines TRBV27 with TRBJ2-7, with 9 bases fitting TRBD1. DNA for the CDR3: TGTGCCAGCGGATGGGGACAGGGAATCTACGAGCAGTACTTC. Protein product: CASGWGQGIYEQYF.